The 27 T cell receptor beta chains in this list originate from one sample, sequenced in a study of shared clonotypes between healthy human individuals. Using immunoSEQ multiplex PCR, the repertoire was profiled, and TCRdb retains in-frame clones only, with some absent. The sample has about 2,100,000 clones; about 93% are singletons. Naivety among CD8 cells was defined by CD45RO negativity and positive CCR7 selection, thereby excluding terminally differentiated effector memory CD45RA+ cells. The specimen was naive CD8+ T cells from PBMCs. The origin of the receptors is a man aged 18 to 29 in good health. Some clones in this sample may be carry-over from other donors' samples.

Concerning this clone: Other DNA sequences within the sample encode an identical CDR3. The chain employs TRBV4-3 and TRBJ1-3; D possibly corresponds to TRBD1 (6 bases). Germline lookup yields CDR1 LGHNA and CDR2 YSLEER. The CDR3 covers 16 residues. V lost 0 bases and J 2 bases, leaving 11 bases between the germline ends. The CDR3 protein is CASSQDRAGAGNTIYF. CDR3 DNA: TGCGCCAGCAGCCAAGATAGAGCAGGGGCTGGAAACACCATATATTTT.

This chain uses TRBV29-1 with TRBJ2-4; D unresolved. Germline loops: CDR1 SQVTM, CDR2 ANQGSEA. The CDR3 is made up of 18 amino acids. The chain's CDR3 is CNTTPGPRQYLAKNIQYF. CDR3 nucleotides: TGCAACACGACCCCCGGGCCCAGACAATACTTAGCCAAAAACATTCAGTACTTC.

V and J are TRBV28 and TRBJ2-3; perhaps TRBD2 as D (5 bases). The V gene's germline CDR1 is MDHEN and CDR2 SYDVKM. V was pared by 5 bases and J by 7 bases, with 7 bases between. The CDR3 sequence is 11 residues long. CDR3 amino acids: CASSPGYTQYF. The CDR3 DNA reads TGTGCCAGCAGTCCGGGATATACGCAGTATTTT.

Turning to this clone: At the DNA level, this CDR3 is encoded by other sequences in the same sample as well. This chain links TRBV28 with TRBJ1-3, with 8 bases matching TRBD1. CDR1 MDHEN and CDR2 SYDVKM come from the germline V gene. The CDR3 totals 15 residues. Trimming removed 1 base from V and 2 bases from J; junction bases left unmatched: 1. CDR3 sequence: CASSLSGGAGNTIYF. CDR3 DNA: TGTGCCAGCAGTTTATCAGGGGGCGCTGGAAACACCATATATTTT.

The rearrangement uses TRBV9 and TRBJ2-7; D uncertain. This CDR3 is built from 12 residues. CDR1 is SGDLS, CDR2 YYNGEE, per germline. V was pared by 3 bases and J by 1 base, with 5 bases between. CDR3 DNA: TGTGCCAGCAGCGACCAATCCTACGAGCAGTACTTC. Translated: CASSDQSYEQYF.

The chain combines TRBV7-6 with TRBJ2-2; no firm D call. This CDR3 comprises 14 residues. In germline, CDR1 is SGHVS, CDR2 FNYEAQ. V was cut by 10 bases and J by 2 bases, with 14 bases left in between. DNA for the CDR3: TGTGCCACCACCTCTGGAGCCAACACCGGGGAGCTGTTTTTT. Its translation is CATTSGANTGELFF. Looking up the rest from reference TRBV7-6 and TRBJ2-2 gives the full variable domain: GAGVSQSPRYKVTKRGQDVALRCDPISGHVSLYWYRQALGQGPEFLTYFNYEAQQDKSGLPNDRFSAERPEGSISTLTIQRTEQRDSAMYRCATTSGANTGELFFGEGSRLTVL.

To note about this clone: Other nucleotide sequences from this sample produce the same CDR3. V gene TRBV9 combines with J gene TRBJ2-7, with a tentative D call TRBD1 (5 bases). The V gene lost 0 bases and the J gene lost 4 bases, with 11 bases spanning the gap. The CDR3 runs to 14 residues. Germline values: CDR1 SGDLS, CDR2 YYNGEE. The CDR3 is CASSVGGAGYEQYF. CDR3 DNA: TGTGCCAGCAGCGTAGGGGGCGCAGGGTACGAGCAGTACTTC.

This sequence joins TRBV7-9 and TRBJ1-1; 7 bases fit TRBD1. The CDR3 sequence is 15 residues long. The V segment lost 0 bases and the J segment 3 bases; nucleotides outside the gene matches: 4. Looked up from germline, CDR1 is SEHNR and CDR2 is FQNEAQ (reference sequence). This CDR3 reads CASSLARGLDTEAFF. The CDR3 region has the DNA TGTGCCAGCAGCTTAGCCAGGGGGTTGGACACTGAAGCTTTCTTT.

The chain employs TRBV9 and TRBJ2-3; D is undetermined. The CDR3 sequence is 13 residues long. With 3 bases removed from V and 1 base from J, the gap between germline ends came to 6 bases. Germline CDR1 and CDR2: SGDLS and YYNGEE. The CDR3, as DNA: TGTGCCAGCAGCGCCACAGGCACAGATACGCAGTATTTT. The encoded protein is CASSATGTDTQYF.

This rearrangement joins TRBV7-6 to TRBJ2-1, with a possible D match to TRBD2 (5 bases). Germline V gene lookup returns CDR1 SGHVS and CDR2 FNYEAQ. The CDR3 spans 15 residues. V lost 5 bases and J lost 2, with 13 bases in between. CDR3 in DNA: TGTGCCAGCAGCCCTAGCCGAAGGGCCTACAATGAGCAGTTCTTC. Amino acid sequence: CASSPSRRAYNEQFF. The full variable domain, in which reference TRBV7-6 and TRBJ2-1 provide the parts outside the CDR3, is GAGVSQSPRYKVTKRGQDVALRCDPISGHVSLYWYRQALGQGPEFLTYFNYEAQQDKSGLPNDRFSAERPEGSISTLTIQRTEQRDSAMYRCASSPSRRAYNEQFFGPGTRLTVL.

V is TRBV18 and J is TRBJ1-1; 7 nucleotides agree with TRBD1. V dropped 4 bases and J dropped 4; count of bases not matched to a gene: 12. The CDR3 contains 16 residues. Germline V CDR1 and CDR2: KGHSH, LQKENI. The CDR3 DNA follows: TGTGCCAGCTCACTCGACAGGGATACTCGAAGCACTGAAGCTTTCTTT. Encoded protein: CASSLDRDTRSTEAFF.

The genes are TRBV14 and TRBJ2-7; a weak D match, TRBD2 (6 bases). This CDR3 is built from 15 residues. V was shortened by 4 bases and J by 1 base, with 14 bases between the two germline ends. CDR1 and CDR2 (germline): SGHDN, FVKESK. DNA for the CDR3: TGTGCCAGCAGCCGCTTGGGGGGAGCGTCCTACGAGCAGTACTTC. Amino acids: CASSRLGGASYEQYF.

The CDR3 DNA reads TGTGCCATCAGTGATGCGGGTCAGGGAGAGACCCAGTACTTC. This codes for CAISDAGQGETQYF. The J gene is TRBJ2-5, the V gene TRBV10-3; possibly TRBD1 or TRBD2 for D (5 bases each). This CDR3 region has 14 residues. Germline assignment: CDR1 ENHRY and CDR2 SYGVKD. V lost 3 bases and J 4 bases, leaving 12 bases between the germline ends.

The chain employs TRBV28 and TRBJ2-4; D gene uncertain. The germline CDR1 and CDR2 sequences are MDHEN and SYDVKM. The CDR3 runs to 11 residues. The V gene lost 8 bases and the J gene lost 1 base, with 3 bases spanning the gap. The CDR3 coding sequence is TGTGCCAGCTCTGCCAAAAACATTCAGTACTTC. This translates into CASSAKNIQYF.

The gene calls are TRBV10-1 and TRBJ1-1; D uncertain. This CDR3 contains 13 residues. Germline CDR1 is WNHNN and CDR2 is SYGVQD (reference sequence). V dropped 0 bases and J dropped 2 bases, with 4 bases sitting between them. The CDR3 spells CASSESLNTEAFF. DNA of the CDR3: TGCGCCAGCAGTGAGTCTCTTAACACTGAAGCTTTCTTT.

The V and J genes are TRBV6-1 and TRBJ2-2; D is ambiguous. This CDR3 has 15 amino acids. Germline V CDR1 and CDR2: MNHNS, SASEGT. Trimming removed 1 base from V and 2 bases from J, with 8 bases in between. The CDR3 reads CASSEVVSNTGELFF. CDR3 DNA sequence: TGTGCCAGCAGTGAAGTGGTCTCCAACACCGGGGAGCTGTTTTTT.

The chain is built from TRBV4-2 and TRBJ2-7; TRBD2 agrees at 12 bases. Looked up from germline, CDR1 is LGHNA and CDR2 is YNFKEQ. Trimming removed 4 bases from V and 3 bases from J; junction bases left unmatched: 10. The CDR3 has 17 residues. The CDR3 DNA is TGTGCCAGCAGCCCCTCAGGACTAGCGGGATCGGTCTACGAGCAGTACTTC. Translation gives CASSPSGLAGSVYEQYF.

This chain uses TRBV28 with TRBJ1-1; no reliable D call. CDR1 is MDHEN and CDR2 is SYDVKM in the germline V gene. The V and J ends lost 5 bases and 3 bases respectively, with 13 bases between them. The CDR3 loop spans 14 amino acids. CDR3 amino acids: CASSREGGDTEAFF. In nucleotides, the CDR3 is TGTGCCAGCAGTCGAGAAGGCGGGGACACTGAAGCTTTCTTT.

This sequence joins TRBV5-6 and TRBJ2-7; 9 positions agree with TRBD1. Germline assignment: CDR1 SGHDT and CDR2 YYEEEE. The CDR3 consists of 16 residues. With 0 bases clipped from V and 5 bases from J, the junction kept 9 bases outside the gene matches. CDR3 residues: CASSLVFGTGSHEQYF. The CDR3 DNA follows: TGTGCCAGCAGCTTGGTATTTGGGACAGGGAGCCACGAGCAGTACTTC.

The chain recombines TRBV7-9 with TRBJ2-1; 7 nucleotides match TRBD2. The V and J ends lost 3 bases and 6 bases, in that order; junction bases with no gene match: 8. Germline-derived CDR1 and CDR2 are SEHNR and FQNEAQ (reference sequence). The CDR3 sequence is 15 residues long. The CDR3 DNA reads TGTGCCAGCAGCTTTATTGGGGGAGGGCCCAATGAGCAGTTCTTC. It is translated as CASSFIGGGPNEQFF.

This chain joins TRBV29-1 and TRBJ2-7; 8 nucleotides align to TRBD1. V was clipped by 5 bases and J by 2 bases; unmatched bases: 8. The CDR3 has 14 residues. Germline lookup yields CDR1 SQVTM and CDR2 ANQGSEA. The CDR3 coding sequence is TGCAGCGTTCTATGGACAGGGCCCACCTACGAGCAGTACTTC. Residues: CSVLWTGPTYEQYF.

The J gene is TRBJ2-1, the V gene TRBV6-5; D ambiguous. Trimming stripped 0 bases from V and 5 bases from J, with 11 bases between. Germline V gene lookup returns CDR1 MNHEY and CDR2 SVGAGI. This CDR3 region has 15 residues. The CDR3 bases are TGTGCCAGCAGTTACTCCTCCCAGTCAAACAATGAGCAGTTCTTC. Amino acids: CASSYSSQSNNEQFF.

This chain links TRBV5-1 with TRBJ2-6; D is uncertain. The CDR3 extends over 16 amino acids. The germline CDR1 and CDR2 sequences are SGHRS and YFSETQ. V was shortened by 0 bases and J by 0 bases, with 7 bases between the two germline ends. The CDR3 DNA sequence: TGCGCCAGCAGCTTGGAGGAGACCTCTGGGGCCAACGTCCTGACTTTC. Its translation is CASSLEETSGANVLTF.

In its sample, this clone was seen once. The chain combines TRBV4-1 with TRBJ2-3, with 7 positions matching TRBD2. The CDR3 is made up of 13 amino acids. The V and J ends lost 10 bases and 3 bases, in that order; junction bases with no gene match: 7. Germline-derived CDR1 and CDR2 are MGHRA and YSYEKL. CDR3 nucleotide sequence: TGCGCCACCACCGCGGGAGAAACAGATACGCAGTATTTT. Translated, it gives CATTAGETDTQYF.

This chain links TRBV7-8 with TRBJ2-2, with 7 bases that match TRBD2. The ends lost 8 bases at V and 4 bases at J; junction bases unmatched: 10. There are 15 residues in the CDR3. CDR1 is SGHVS, CDR2 FQNEAQ, per germline. In DNA, the CDR3 is TGTGCCAGCTCCCCCGTGGGGGGGGGCACCGGGGAGCTGTTTTTT. It encodes CASSPVGGGTGELFF.

The CDR3 DNA reads as TGTGCCACCAGCGGCAGCGGCGGGACCCTAAAATACAATGAGCAGTTCTTC. This translates into CATSGSGGTLKYNEQFF. The V and J genes are TRBV15 and TRBJ2-1; a possible D gene is TRBD2 (6 bases). Germline V CDR1 and CDR2: LNHNV, YYDKDF (reference sequence). V was clipped by 5 bases and J by 4 bases, with 21 bases between them. This CDR3 spans 17 amino acids.

As concerns this clone: The identical CDR3 is also encoded by other nucleotide sequences in the sample. The chain links TRBV6-5 to TRBJ1-1; the D gene is possibly TRBD1 (5 bases). V lost 0 bases, J lost 1 base, and 9 bases lay in between. CDR3 length equals 15 residues. Germline loops: CDR1 MNHEY, CDR2 SVGAGI. The CDR3 region is CASSYSWGGNTEAFF. In nucleotides, the CDR3 is TGTGCCAGCAGTTACTCGTGGGGGGGGAACACTGAAGCTTTCTTT.